The 31 T cell receptor beta chains in this list originate from one sample, sequenced in a study of CDR3 diversity in severe acne. TCRdb reprocessed the PCR reads via MiXCR and lists one record per CDR3 protein. This sample has 65,000 to 95,000 distinct CDR3 sequences; 50% to 65% occur once, and the top ten carry approximately 15%. The material sequenced was blood. Receptor source: a male donor in good health, without acne.

The chain recombines TRBV19 with TRBJ2-5; 12 bases align to TRBD2. V was pared by 5 bases and J by 5 bases, with 9 bases of the junction left unmatched. The CDR3 runs 16 residues. Per germline, CDR1 LNHDA and CDR2 SQIVND (reference sequence). This CDR3 reads CASSFRGLAGYETQYF. Here the CDR3 DNA reads TGTGCCAGTAGTTTCCGAGGACTAGCGGGATATGAGACCCAGTACTTC.

This sequence joins TRBV7-9 and TRBJ1-2, with D possibly TRBD1 on 6 matching bases. Germline CDR1 SEHNR, CDR2 FQNEAQ (reference sequence). CDR3 length: 14 amino acids. The ends were cut back, 4 bases at V and 4 bases at J, with 13 bases in the middle. DNA of the CDR3: TGTGCCAGCAGCTCTAACGGGGACATCTATGGCTACACCTTC. Its translation is CASSSNGDIYGYTF.

The rearrangement links TRBV7-3 to TRBJ1-2; D remains unclear. Germline V gene sequence: CDR1 SGHTA, CDR2 FQGTGA. V lost 4 bases, J lost 3 bases, and 12 bases lay in between. The CDR3 contains 14 residues. The CDR3 loop is CASSSNRNHYGYTF. In DNA, the CDR3 is TGTGCCAGCAGCTCTAACCGAAACCACTATGGCTACACCTTC. Full variable domain (missing parts from reference TRBV7-3 and TRBJ1-2): GAGVSQTPSNKVTEKGKYVELRCDPISGHTALYWYRQSLGQGPEFLIYFQGTGAADDSGLPNDRFFAVRPEGSVSTLKIQRTERGDSAVYLCASSSNRNHYGYTFGSGTRLTVV.

On this clonotype: As the CDR3 is not closed by the conserved phenylalanine or tryptophan, this likely results from a read error. The limits of the CDR3 on the DNA are not certain, so only TCRdb's listed CDR3 is given. CDR3 loop: CASSPRGRAGDEHRGAVV. This chain links TRBV5-6 with TRBJ2-2; TRBD1 is the table's D call and was not checked against the DNA. Looked up from germline, CDR1 is SGHDT and CDR2 is YYEEEE. Both ends counted, the CDR3 spans 18 residues.

This clonotype was seen a handful of times. This chain uses TRBV10-3 with TRBJ1-1; TRBD1 agrees at 7 bases. This CDR3 spans 14 amino acids. Germline CDR1 and CDR2: ENHRY and SYGVKD. Trimming removed 6 bases from V and 0 bases from J; junction bases left unmatched: 4. DNA for the CDR3: TGTGCCATCAGCCTCAGGGGGATGAACACTGAAGCTTTCTTT. It yields the protein CAISLRGMNTEAFF.

The table lists this clonotype with many counts. This chain uses TRBV5-1 with TRBJ2-2, with 10 bases that match TRBD1. Germline V gene lookup returns CDR1 SGHRS and CDR2 YFSETQ. Unmatched junction bases numbered 6, after V lost 2 bases and J lost 8 bases. The CDR3 runs to 15 residues. The CDR3 is CASSFRDRGPGELFF. CDR3 DNA: TGCGCCAGCAGCTTCCGGGACAGGGGACCGGGGGAGCTGTTTTTT.

The gene calls are TRBV20-1 and TRBJ1-1, with TRBD1 matching over 12 bases. The CDR3 spans 16 residues. Unmatched junction bases numbered 11, after V lost 6 bases and J lost 3 bases. In germline, CDR1 is DFQATT, CDR2 SNEGSKA (reference sequence). CDR3 in DNA: TGCAGTGCCCGACCGGGGACAGGGGGCTCGGACACTGAAGCTTTCTTT. Its protein is CSARPGTGGSDTEAFF.

The chain joins TRBV20-1 to TRBJ2-7, with 11 bases that match TRBD2. Germline loops: CDR1 DFQATT, CDR2 SNEGSKA (reference sequence). CDR3 length: 13 amino acids. V lost 6 bases to trimming and J lost 3 bases; unmatched junction nucleotides: 4. The CDR3 nucleotides are TGCAGTGCCGGGACTAGCGGCCTCTACGAGCAGTACTTC. Translated, it gives CSAGTSGLYEQYF.

The chain links TRBV20-1 to TRBJ1-4; 7 bases line up with TRBD1. V dropped 2 bases and J dropped 0; count of bases not matched to a gene: 6. Germline V gives CDR1 DFQATT, CDR2 SNEGSKA (reference sequence). The CDR3 sequence is 16 residues long. CDR3 in DNA: TGCAGTGCTAGATTGCGGGACAGAACAACTAATGAAAAACTGTTTTTT. Translated: CSARLRDRTTNEKLFF.

This clonotype was counted between two and nine times. This sequence joins TRBV2 and TRBJ2-5; maybe TRBD1 (5 bases). Germline values: CDR1 SNHLY, CDR2 FYNNEI. V dropped 4 bases and J dropped 1 base, with 13 bases sitting between them. CDR3 length: 15 residues. CDR3 amino acids: CASSAQGRGQETQYF. Here the CDR3 DNA reads TGTGCCAGCAGTGCGCAGGGAAGGGGCCAAGAGACCCAGTACTTC.

The chain combines TRBV20-1 with TRBJ1-3, with D hard to call. This CDR3 is 14 amino acids long. Per germline, CDR1 DFQATT and CDR2 SNEGSKA (reference sequence). Trimming took 0 bases from V and 0 from J, leaving 6 bases between them. The DNA for the CDR3 is TGCAGTGCTAGAGAAGATCACTCTGGAAACACCATATATTTT. As protein: CSAREDHSGNTIYF.

The table lists this clonotype with many counts. The V and J genes are TRBV11-2 and TRBJ2-3; a weak D match, TRBD2 (6 bases). Germline V gene data show CDR1 as SGHAT and CDR2 as FQNNGV. V was clipped by 2 bases and J by 7 bases, with 7 bases between them. There are 12 residues in the CDR3. The CDR3 DNA is TGTGCCAGCAGCTTAACTAGCAATACGCAGTATTTT. Its protein product is CASSLTSNTQYF.

This clonotype was counted at least ten times. The chain has TRBV28 and TRBJ1-2; 7 nucleotides line up with TRBD1. CDR3 length equals 12 residues. Germline V lookup: CDR1 MDHEN, CDR2 SYDVKM. V shed 5 bases, J shed 8 bases, and the junction held 5 bases outside the gene matches. Here the CDR3 reads CASSRQGRGYTF. As DNA, the CDR3 is TGTGCCAGCAGTCGACAGGGTCGCGGCTACACCTTC.

The chain links TRBV10-3 to TRBJ2-7, with D possibly TRBD1 on 6 matching bases. The CDR3 extends over 13 amino acids. CDR1 ENHRY and CDR2 SYGVKD come from the germline V gene. Between the trimmed V and J ends, which lost 5 bases and 6 bases, there was a span of 14 bases. The CDR3 DNA reads as TGTGCCATCAGTCAACAGGGAGTTGTCGAGCAGTACTTC. This codes for CAISQQGVVEQYF.

V usage is TRBV5-4 and J usage is TRBJ2-3; the match to TRBD1 covers 8 bases. The V gene's germline CDR1 is SGHNT and CDR2 YYREEE (reference sequence). Unmatched junction bases numbered 8, after V lost 2 bases and J lost 3 bases. CDR3 length equals 16 residues. The CDR3 sequence: CASSLPGTGGTDTQYF. CDR3 sequence (DNA): TGTGCCAGCAGCTTACCAGGGACAGGCGGAACAGATACGCAGTATTTT.

This sequence joins TRBV7-9 and TRBJ2-2; D not certain. Germline V CDR1 and CDR2: SEHNR, FQNEAQ (reference sequence). CDR3 length: 13 amino acids. The V gene lost 5 bases and the J gene lost 7 bases, with 11 bases spanning the gap. CDR3 loop: CASSPQRVGELFF. As DNA, the CDR3 is TGTGCCAGCAGCCCCCAACGGGTCGGGGAGCTGTTTTTT.

The chain links TRBV6-5 to TRBJ2-1; 13 positions agree with TRBD2. The V and J ends lost 5 bases and 8 bases, in that order; junction bases with no gene match: 15. CDR3 length: 18 amino acids. The germline CDR1 and CDR2 sequences are MNHEY and SVGAGI. The CDR3 DNA reads TGTGCCAGCAGTCCCGCCGGACTAGCGGGAGCCCCCCGCGATGAGCAGTTCTTC. It encodes CASSPAGLAGAPRDEQFF.

This clonotype appeared a few times. The chain links TRBV4-1 to TRBJ1-1; D call uncertain. The CDR3 consists of 14 residues. The germline V and J ends were trimmed by 5 bases and 10 bases, with 20 bases remaining between them. The germline gives CDR1 MGHRA, CDR2 YSYEKL. The chain's CDR3 is CASSFDATDLRAFF. For the CDR3, the DNA is TGCGCCAGCAGCTTTGATGCGACGGACTTAAGAGCTTTCTTT.

Judged by abundance, this clonotype is medium-sized. The rearrangement links TRBV6-5 to TRBJ2-7; tentatively, D is TRBD2 (5 bases). CDR1 is MNHEY and CDR2 is SVGAGI in the germline V gene. The CDR3 extends over 14 amino acids. Trimming removed 4 bases from V and 1 base from J, with 11 bases in between. The CDR3 sequence is CASSSEGRSYEQYF. The CDR3 DNA reads TGTGCCAGCAGTTCCGAGGGCAGGTCCTACGAGCAGTACTTC.

This clonotype was seen repeatedly, ten times or more. The chain is built from TRBV5-8 and TRBJ1-2, with 8 positions matching TRBD1. The V gene's germline CDR1 is SGHTS and CDR2 YDEGEE. V shed 3 bases, J shed 0 bases, and the junction held 1 base outside the gene matches. There are 14 residues in the CDR3. CDR3 in DNA: TGTGCCAGCAGCTCGGGACAGGCTAACTATGGCTACACCTTC. Its protein product is CASSSGQANYGYTF.

In the case of this clonotype: A much larger clone lies one base from this, so it may be a read error. The CDR3 DNA follows: TGTGCCAGCAGCCAGACTACCCACTACGGGCAGTACTTC. This translates into CASSQTTHYGQYF. The chain couples TRBV3-1 to TRBJ2-7, with TRBD2 as a possible D gene (5 bases). The CDR3 length is 13 residues. Germline lookup yields CDR1 LGHDT and CDR2 YNNKEL (reference sequence).

This clonotype is medium-sized by share. The chain joins TRBV24-1 to TRBJ2-3, with D maybe TRBD2 (6 bases). CDR1 and CDR2 (germline): KGHDR, SFDVKD. This CDR3 contains 17 residues. V lost 5 bases, J lost 3 bases, and 20 bases lay in between. DNA of the CDR3: TGTGCCACCAGTGGTCCCGTCGTGGAGGGCGGAACAGATACGCAGTATTTT. Translating gives CATSGPVVEGGTDTQYF.

The V call is TRBV29-1, the J call TRBJ2-7; 8 nucleotides match TRBD1. This CDR3 region has 14 residues. V dropped 4 bases and J dropped 5; count of bases not matched to a gene: 10. Germline CDR1 SQVTM, CDR2 ANQGSEA. CDR3 nucleotide sequence: TGCAGCGTTGTCGGGACAGGATACCTTCACGAGCAGTACTTC. Protein: CSVVGTGYLHEQYF.

This clonotype was picked up a small number of times. V is TRBV9 and J is TRBJ2-1; 7 bases fit TRBD2. The J segment lost 7 bases and the V segment lost 5 bases, leaving 6 bases of the junction unmatched. The germline V gene has CDR1 SGDLS and CDR2 YYNGEE. The CDR3 is 13 amino acids. The CDR3 reads CASRGGGINEQFF. CDR3 sequence (DNA): TGTGCCAGCAGGGGGGGGGGGATTAATGAGCAGTTCTTC.

This clonotype was seen only once. The rearrangement links TRBV19 to TRBJ2-5; D gene unclear. The V and J ends lost 5 bases and 4 bases respectively, with 5 bases between them. The CDR3 runs 11 residues. In germline, CDR1 is LNHDA, CDR2 SQIVND (reference sequence). The CDR3 DNA reads as TGTGCCAGTAGTTCCCGAGAGACCCAGTACTTC. Its translation is CASSSRETQYF.

This clonotype was recorded a few times. The chain recombines TRBV7-6 with TRBJ2-7, with D perhaps assigned TRBD1 or TRBD2 (5 bases each). Trimming took 5 bases from V and 0 from J, leaving 14 bases between them. This CDR3 region has 15 residues. CDR1 is SGHVS, CDR2 FNYEAQ, per germline. The CDR3 nucleotides read TGTGCCAGCAGCGCCGGGACCCTAAGCTCCTACGAGCAGTACTTC. It translates to CASSAGTLSSYEQYF. Supplemented by reference TRBV7-6 and TRBJ2-7, the full variable domain reads GAGVSQSPRYKVTKRGQDVALRCDPISGHVSLYWYRQALGQGPEFLTYFNYEAQQDKSGLPNDRFSAERPEGSISTLTIQRTEQRDSAMYRCASSAGTLSSYEQYFGPGTRLTVT.

The V gene is TRBV20-1, the J gene TRBJ1-2, with D hard to call. The V and J ends lost 4 bases and 2 bases respectively, with 11 bases between them. Looked up from germline, CDR1 is DFQATT and CDR2 is SNEGSKA (reference sequence). There are 13 residues in the CDR3. The CDR3 spells CSATGGTNYGYTF. The CDR3 DNA sequence: TGCAGTGCTACAGGAGGAACAAACTATGGCTACACCTTC.

Remarks on this clonotype: Since no conserved phenylalanine or tryptophan closes the CDR3, a read error is the likely cause. The limits of the CDR3 on the DNA are not certain, so only TCRdb's listed CDR3 is given. The CDR3 protein is CASGPYAGEQYS. The chain links TRBV5-5 to TRBJ2-7; TRBD1, as called in the table, went unchecked against the DNA. The germline V gene has CDR1 SGHKS and CDR2 YYEKEE (reference sequence). The CDR3 is 12 amino acids long, termini counted.

Notes on this clonotype: A junction end diverges from the germline sequence, so it may reflect a read error. The rearrangement joins TRBV6-5 to TRBJ2-2; 9 bases are a match to TRBD2. Germline assignment: CDR1 MNHEY and CDR2 SVGAGI. This CDR3 has 17 amino acids. CDR3 in DNA: TGTGCCAGCAGTGTTTCCGGGCTAGCGGGGAACACCGGGGAGCTGTTCTTT. Protein sequence: CASSVSGLAGNTGELFF.

The chain carries TRBV20-1 and TRBJ2-1, with 10 positions matching TRBD2. Germline CDR1 DFQATT, CDR2 SNEGSKA (reference sequence). The CDR3 length is 13 residues. Trimming at V came to 6 bases and at J to 6 bases, leaving 5 bases not matched to a gene. The CDR3 DNA is TGCAGTGCCTGGACTAGCGGAAGCAATGAGCAGTTCTTC. Its translation is CSAWTSGSNEQFF.

This clonotype came up many times. The chain couples TRBV6-5 to TRBJ1-2, with D perhaps matching TRBD1 (6 bases). The germline V gene encodes CDR1 MNHEY and CDR2 SVGAGI. V was clipped by 6 bases and J by 3 bases, with 17 bases between them. CDR3 size: 15 residues. The CDR3 nucleotides read TGTGCCAGCAGGGCAGGACAGACGCCTTACTATGGCTACACCTTC. Its protein is CASRAGQTPYYGYTF.